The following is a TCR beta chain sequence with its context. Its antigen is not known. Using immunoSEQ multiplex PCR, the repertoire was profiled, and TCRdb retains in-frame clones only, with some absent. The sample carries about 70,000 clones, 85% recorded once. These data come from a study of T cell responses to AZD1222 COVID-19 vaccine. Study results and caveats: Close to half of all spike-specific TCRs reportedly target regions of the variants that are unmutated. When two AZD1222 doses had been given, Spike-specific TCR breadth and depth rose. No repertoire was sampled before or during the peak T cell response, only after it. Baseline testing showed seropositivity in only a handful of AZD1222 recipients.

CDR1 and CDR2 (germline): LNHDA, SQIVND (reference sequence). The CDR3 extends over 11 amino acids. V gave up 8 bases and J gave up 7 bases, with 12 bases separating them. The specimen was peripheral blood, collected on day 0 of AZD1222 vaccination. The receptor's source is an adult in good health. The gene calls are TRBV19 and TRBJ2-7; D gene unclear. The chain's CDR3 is CASGEYAEQYF. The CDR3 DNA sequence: TGTGCCAGTGGTGAATATGCGGAGCAGTACTTC.